This T cell receptor beta chain came from a study of T cell repertoires in cytomegalovirus infection. At the level of the study: HLA-B-restricted CMV epitopes that are well studied, plus recently identified HLA-C-restricted ones, were used by the study. Evidence of both CMV infection and a matching HLA type came from public TCR beta signatures. Study conclusions and caveats: HLA-C-restricted CMV clonotypes gave the most frequent clonotype in two of eight donors.

A few counts support this clonotype. As yet, its antigen is unknown. TCRdb called the reads again in MiXCR, with one record for every CDR3 protein. The repertoire holds some 940,000 distinct CDR3 sequences, with approximately 31% as singletons. Trimming took off 4 bases at V and 1 base at J, with 10 bases between the two ends. The CDR3 totals 14 residues. The V gene's germline CDR1 is MNHNY and CDR2 SVGAGI (reference sequence). Here the sequenced sample was cultured CD8+ T cells from PBMCs, taken from culture after CMV antigen stimulation. The clonotype comes from a human donor in good health (CMV status not recorded). Some clones in this sample may be carry-over from other donors' samples. The V call is TRBV6-6, the J call TRBJ2-5, with D possibly being TRBD2 (5 bases). CDR3 bases: TGTGCCAGCAGTTTGAGACTAATCCAAGAGACCCAGTACTTC. Translating it yields CASSLRLIQETQYF.